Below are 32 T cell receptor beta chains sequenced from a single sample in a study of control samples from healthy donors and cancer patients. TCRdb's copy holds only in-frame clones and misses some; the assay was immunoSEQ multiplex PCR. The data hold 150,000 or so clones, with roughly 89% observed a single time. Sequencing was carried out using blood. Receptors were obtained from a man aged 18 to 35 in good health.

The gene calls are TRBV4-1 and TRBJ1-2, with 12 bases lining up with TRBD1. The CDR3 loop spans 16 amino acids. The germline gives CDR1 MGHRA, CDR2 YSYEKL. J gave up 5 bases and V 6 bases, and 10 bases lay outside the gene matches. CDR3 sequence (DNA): TGCGCCAGCAGGCACCCGGGACAGGGGGCTTATTATGGCTACACCTTC. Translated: CASRHPGQGAYYGYTF.

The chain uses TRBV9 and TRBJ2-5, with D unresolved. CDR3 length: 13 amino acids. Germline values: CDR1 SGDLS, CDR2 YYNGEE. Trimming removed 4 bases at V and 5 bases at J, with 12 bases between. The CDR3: CASSPTGLETQYF. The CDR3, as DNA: TGTGCCAGCAGCCCTACCGGGCTGGAGACCCAGTACTTC.

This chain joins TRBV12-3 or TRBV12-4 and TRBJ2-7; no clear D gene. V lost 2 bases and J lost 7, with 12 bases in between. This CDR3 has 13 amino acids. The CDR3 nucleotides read TGTGCCAGCAGTTTAACGTGGCCGGGTGAGCAGTACTTC. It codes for CASSLTWPGEQYF.

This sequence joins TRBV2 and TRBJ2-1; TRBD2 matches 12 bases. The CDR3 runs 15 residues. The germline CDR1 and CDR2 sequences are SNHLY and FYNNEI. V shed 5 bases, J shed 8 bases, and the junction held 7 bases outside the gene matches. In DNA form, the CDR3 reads TGTGCCAGCAGTTTGCTAGCGGGGGGGATCGATGAGCAGTTCTTC. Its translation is CASSLLAGGIDEQFF.

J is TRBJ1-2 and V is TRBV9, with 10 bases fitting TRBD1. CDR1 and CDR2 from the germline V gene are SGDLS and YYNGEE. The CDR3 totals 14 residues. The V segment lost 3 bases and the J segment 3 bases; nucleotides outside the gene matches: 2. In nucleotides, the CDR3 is TGTGCCAGCAGCGCGACAGGGGGCGACTATGGCTACACCTTC. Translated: CASSATGGDYGYTF. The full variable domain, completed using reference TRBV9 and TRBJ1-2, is DSGVTQTPKHLITATGQRVTLRCSPRSGDLSVYWYQQSLDQGLQFLIQYYNGEERAKGNILERFSAQQFPDLHSELNLSSLELGDSALYFCASSATGGDYGYTFGSGTRLTVV.

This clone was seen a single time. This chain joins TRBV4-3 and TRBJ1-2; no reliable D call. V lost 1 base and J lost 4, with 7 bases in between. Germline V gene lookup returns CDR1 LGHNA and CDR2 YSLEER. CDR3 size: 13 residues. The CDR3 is CASSQGRAYGYTF. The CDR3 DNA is TGCGCCAGCAGCCAAGGCAGAGCCTATGGCTACACCTTC.

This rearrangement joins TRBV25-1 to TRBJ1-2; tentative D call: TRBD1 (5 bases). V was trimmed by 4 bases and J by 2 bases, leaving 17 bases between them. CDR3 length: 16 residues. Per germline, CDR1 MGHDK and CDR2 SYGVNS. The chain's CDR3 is CASSVSGGAGNYGYTF. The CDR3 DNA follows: TGTGCCAGCAGTGTATCGGGAGGAGCAGGGAACTATGGCTACACCTTC.

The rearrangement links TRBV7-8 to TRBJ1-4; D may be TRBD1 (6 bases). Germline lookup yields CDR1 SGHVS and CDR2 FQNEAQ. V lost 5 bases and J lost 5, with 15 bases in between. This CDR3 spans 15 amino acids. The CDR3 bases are TGTGCCAGCAGCGGCCCGACGGGGGCGAATGAAAAACTGTTTTTT. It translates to CASSGPTGANEKLFF.

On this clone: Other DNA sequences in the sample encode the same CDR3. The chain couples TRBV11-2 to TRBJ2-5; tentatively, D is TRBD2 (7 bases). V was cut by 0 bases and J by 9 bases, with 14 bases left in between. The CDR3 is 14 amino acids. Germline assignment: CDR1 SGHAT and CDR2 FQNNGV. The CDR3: CASSLEGARGAQYF. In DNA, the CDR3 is TGTGCCAGCAGCTTAGAGGGGGCTCGGGGGGCCCAGTACTTC.

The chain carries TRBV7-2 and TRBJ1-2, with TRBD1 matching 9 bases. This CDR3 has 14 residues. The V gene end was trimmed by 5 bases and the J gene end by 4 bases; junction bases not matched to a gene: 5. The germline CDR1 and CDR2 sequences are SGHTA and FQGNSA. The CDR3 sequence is CASSPTQGAYGYTF. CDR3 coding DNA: TGTGCCAGCAGCCCAACACAGGGGGCCTATGGCTACACCTTC.

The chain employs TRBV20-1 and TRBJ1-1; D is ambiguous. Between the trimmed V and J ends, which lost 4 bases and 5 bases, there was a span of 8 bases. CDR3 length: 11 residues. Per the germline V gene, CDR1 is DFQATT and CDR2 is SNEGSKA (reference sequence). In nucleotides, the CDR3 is TGCAGTGCTATGGGTAGGACTGAAGCTTTCTTT. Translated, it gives CSAMGRTEAFF.

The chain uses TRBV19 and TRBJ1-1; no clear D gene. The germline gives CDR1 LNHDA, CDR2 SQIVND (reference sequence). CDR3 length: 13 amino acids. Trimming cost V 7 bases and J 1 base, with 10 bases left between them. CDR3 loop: CASTRDGNTEAFF. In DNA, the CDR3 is TGTGCCAGTACCCGTGACGGGAACACTGAAGCTTTCTTT. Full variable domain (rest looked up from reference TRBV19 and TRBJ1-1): DGGITQSPKYLFRKEGQNVTLSCEQNLNHDAMYWYRQDPGQGLRLIYYSQIVNDFQKGDIAEGYSVSREKKESFPLTVTSAQKNPTAFYLCASTRDGNTEAFFGQGTRLTVV.

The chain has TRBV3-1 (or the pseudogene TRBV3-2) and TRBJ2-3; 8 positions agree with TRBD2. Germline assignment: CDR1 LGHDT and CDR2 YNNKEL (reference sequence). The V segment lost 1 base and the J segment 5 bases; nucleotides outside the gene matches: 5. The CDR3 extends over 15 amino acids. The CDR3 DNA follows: TGTGCCAGCAGCCAAGGGGGCGGGGGGTTAGATACGCAGTATTTT. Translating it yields CASSQGGGGLDTQYF.

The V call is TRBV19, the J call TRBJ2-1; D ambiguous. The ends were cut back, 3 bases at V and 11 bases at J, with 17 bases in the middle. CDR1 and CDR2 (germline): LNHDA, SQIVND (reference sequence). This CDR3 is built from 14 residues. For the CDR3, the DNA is TGTGCCAGTAGTATTTGGTTAAGCGACACACAGCAGTTCTTC. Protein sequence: CASSIWLSDTQQFF.

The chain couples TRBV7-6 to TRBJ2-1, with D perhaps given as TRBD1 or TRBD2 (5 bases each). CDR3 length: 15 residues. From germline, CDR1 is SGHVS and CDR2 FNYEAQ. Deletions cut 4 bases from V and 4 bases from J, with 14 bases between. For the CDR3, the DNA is TGTGCCAGCAGCTCGGGGCTCCCCATATACAATGAGCAGTTCTTC. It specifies CASSSGLPIYNEQFF.

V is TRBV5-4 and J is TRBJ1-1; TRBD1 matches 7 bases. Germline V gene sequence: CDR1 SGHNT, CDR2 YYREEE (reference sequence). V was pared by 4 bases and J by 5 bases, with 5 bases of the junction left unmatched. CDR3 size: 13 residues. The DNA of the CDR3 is TGTGCCAGCAGCATCCCGGGACAGACTGAAGCTTTCTTT. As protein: CASSIPGQTEAFF.

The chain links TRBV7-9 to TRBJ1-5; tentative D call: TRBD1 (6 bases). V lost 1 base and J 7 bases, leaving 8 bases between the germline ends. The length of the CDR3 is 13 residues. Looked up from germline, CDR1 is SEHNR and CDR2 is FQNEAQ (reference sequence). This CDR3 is CASSLVGGQPQHF. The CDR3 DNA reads TGTGCCAGCAGCTTAGTAGGGGGGCAGCCCCAGCATTTT.

CDR3 amino acids: CAISESPDDQPQHF. In DNA, the CDR3 is TGTGCCATCAGTGAGTCTCCCGATGATCAGCCCCAGCATTTT. The chain carries TRBV10-3 and TRBJ1-5; D ambiguous. The CDR3 contains 14 residues. The germline gives CDR1 ENHRY, CDR2 SYGVKD. Trimming cost V 0 bases and J 5 bases, with 8 bases left between them.

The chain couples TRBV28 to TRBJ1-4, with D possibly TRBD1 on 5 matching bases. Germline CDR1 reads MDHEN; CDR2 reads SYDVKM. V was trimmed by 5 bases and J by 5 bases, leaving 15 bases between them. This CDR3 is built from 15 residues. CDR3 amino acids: CASSPHSGPNEKLFF. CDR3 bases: TGTGCCAGCAGTCCCCATTCAGGGCCCAATGAAAAACTGTTTTTT. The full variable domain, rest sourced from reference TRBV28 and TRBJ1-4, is DVKVTQSSRYLVKRTGEKVFLECVQDMDHENMFWYRQDPGLGLRLIYFSYDVKMKEKGDIPEGYSVSREKKERFSLILESASTNQTSMYLCASSPHSGPNEKLFFGSGTQLSVL.

For the CDR3, the DNA is TGTGCCAGCAGTGACCCCCCAGGCCCTGGAAACACCATATATTTT. Protein sequence: CASSDPPGPGNTIYF. The chain joins TRBV9 to TRBJ1-3; no clear D. The CDR3 runs to 15 residues. Germline values: CDR1 SGDLS, CDR2 YYNGEE. V was clipped by 5 bases and J by 2 bases, with 14 bases between them.

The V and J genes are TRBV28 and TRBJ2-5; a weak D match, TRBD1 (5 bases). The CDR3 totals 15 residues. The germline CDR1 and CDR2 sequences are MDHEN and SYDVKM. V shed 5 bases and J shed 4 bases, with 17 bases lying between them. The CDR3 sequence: CASSTRLGVGETQYF. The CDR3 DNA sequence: TGTGCCAGCAGTACTCGGCTAGGGGTTGGAGAGACCCAGTACTTC.

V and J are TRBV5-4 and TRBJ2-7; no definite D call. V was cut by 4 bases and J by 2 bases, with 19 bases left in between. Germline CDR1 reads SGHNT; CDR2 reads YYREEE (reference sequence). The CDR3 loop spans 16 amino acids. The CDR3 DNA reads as TGTGCCAGCAGCATACCTGGCCCGCCCGATGCCTACGAGCAGTACTTC. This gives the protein CASSIPGPPDAYEQYF.

The chain's CDR3 is CASSLTVNTEAFF. Here the CDR3 DNA reads TGTGCCAGCAGCTTGACAGTGAACACTGAAGCTTTCTTT. This chain links TRBV7-9 with TRBJ1-1, with D tentatively TRBD1 (5 bases). This CDR3 spans 13 amino acids. CDR1 and CDR2 from the germline V gene are SEHNR and FQNEAQ (reference sequence). Trimming took 3 bases from V and 0 from J, leaving 5 bases between them.

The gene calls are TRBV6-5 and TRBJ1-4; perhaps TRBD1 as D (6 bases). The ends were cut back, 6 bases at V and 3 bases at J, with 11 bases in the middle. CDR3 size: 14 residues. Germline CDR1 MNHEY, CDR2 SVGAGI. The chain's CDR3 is CASSRGQSNEKLFF. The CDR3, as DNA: TGTGCCAGCAGCCGTGGACAGTCTAATGAAAAACTGTTTTTT.

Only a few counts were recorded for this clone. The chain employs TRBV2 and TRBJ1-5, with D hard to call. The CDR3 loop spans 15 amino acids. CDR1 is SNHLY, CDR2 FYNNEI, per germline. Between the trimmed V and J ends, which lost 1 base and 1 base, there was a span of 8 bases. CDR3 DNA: TGTGCCAGCAGTGAAGAGGCAGCGAGCAATCAGCCCCAGCATTTT. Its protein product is CASSEEAASNQPQHF.

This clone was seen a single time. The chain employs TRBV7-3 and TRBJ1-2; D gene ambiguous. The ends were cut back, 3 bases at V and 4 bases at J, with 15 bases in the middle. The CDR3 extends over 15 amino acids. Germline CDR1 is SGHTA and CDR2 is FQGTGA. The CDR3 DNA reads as TGTGCCAGCAGCTTGATAAGGCGGTCTGGCTATGGCTACACCTTC. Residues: CASSLIRRSGYGYTF.

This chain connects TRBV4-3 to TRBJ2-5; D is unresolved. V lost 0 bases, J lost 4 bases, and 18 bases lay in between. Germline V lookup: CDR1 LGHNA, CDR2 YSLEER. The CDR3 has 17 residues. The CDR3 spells CASSQDRASRWGETQYF. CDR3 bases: TGCGCCAGCAGCCAAGATCGCGCGTCTAGGTGGGGAGAGACCCAGTACTTC.

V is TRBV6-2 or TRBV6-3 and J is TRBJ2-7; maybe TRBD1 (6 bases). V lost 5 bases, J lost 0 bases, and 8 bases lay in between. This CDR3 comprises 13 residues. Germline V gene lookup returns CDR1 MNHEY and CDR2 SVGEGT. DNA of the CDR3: TGTGCCAGCAGTCCAGGGGACTCCTACGAGCAGTACTTC. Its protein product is CASSPGDSYEQYF.

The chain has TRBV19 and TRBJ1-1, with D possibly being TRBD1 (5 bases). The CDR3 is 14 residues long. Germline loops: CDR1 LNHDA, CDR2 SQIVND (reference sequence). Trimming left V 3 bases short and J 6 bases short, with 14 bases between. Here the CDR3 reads CASSMGTGSAEAFF. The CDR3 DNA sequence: TGTGCCAGTAGTATGGGAACAGGTTCGGCTGAAGCTTTCTTT. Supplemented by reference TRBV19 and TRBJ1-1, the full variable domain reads DGGITQSPKYLFRKEGQNVTLSCEQNLNHDAMYWYRQDPGQGLRLIYYSQIVNDFQKGDIAEGYSVSREKKESFPLTVTSAQKNPTAFYLCASSMGTGSAEAFFGQGTRLTVV.

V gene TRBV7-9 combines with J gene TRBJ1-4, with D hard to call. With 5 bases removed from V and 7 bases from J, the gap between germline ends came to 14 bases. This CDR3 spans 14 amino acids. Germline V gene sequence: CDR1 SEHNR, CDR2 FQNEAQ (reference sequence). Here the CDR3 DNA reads TGTGCCAGCAGCCGAGGCGGAGGTGTTGAAAAACTGTTTTTT. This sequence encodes CASSRGGGVEKLFF.

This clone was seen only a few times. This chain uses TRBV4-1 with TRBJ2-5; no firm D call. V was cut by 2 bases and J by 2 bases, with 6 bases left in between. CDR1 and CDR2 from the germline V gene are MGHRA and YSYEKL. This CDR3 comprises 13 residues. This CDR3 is CASSQFPQETQYF. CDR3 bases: TGCGCCAGCAGCCAATTTCCTCAAGAGACCCAGTACTTC.

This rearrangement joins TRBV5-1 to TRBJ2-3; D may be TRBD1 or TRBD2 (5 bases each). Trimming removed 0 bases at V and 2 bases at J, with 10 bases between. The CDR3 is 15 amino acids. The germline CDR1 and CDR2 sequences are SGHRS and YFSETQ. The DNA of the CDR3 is TGCGCCAGCAGCTTGGGGGGGTCATACACAGATACGCAGTATTTT. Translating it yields CASSLGGSYTDTQYF.